This entry lists 9 T cell receptor beta chains sequenced from one sample in a study of T cell responses to AZD1222 COVID-19 vaccine. TCRdb's copy holds only in-frame clones and misses some; the assay was immunoSEQ multiplex PCR. The sample includes tens of thousands of clones, 90% seen only once; the top ten take 8.4%. Sequenced material: peripheral blood, taken on day 0 of AZD1222 vaccination. Receptor source: an adult in good health.

The chain recombines TRBV7-8 with TRBJ1-2; D may be TRBD1 (5 bases). The length of the CDR3 is 18 residues. CDR1 and CDR2 (germline): SGHVS, FQNEAQ. The germline V and J ends were trimmed by 1 base and 2 bases, with 20 bases remaining between them. CDR3 bases: TGTGCCAGCAGCTTAGTTGGCCAGGGAGACCCCCCAAACTATGGCTACACCTTC. Residues: CASSLVGQGDPPNYGYTF.

J is TRBJ2-7 and V is TRBV15, with D perhaps matching TRBD1 (6 bases). Trimming shortened V by 0 bases and J by 0 bases, and 18 bases separated the two germline ends. There are 18 residues in the CDR3. Germline loops: CDR1 LNHNV, CDR2 YYDKDF (reference sequence). CDR3 residues: CATSRDLSGVWSSYEQYF. CDR3 DNA sequence: TGTGCCACCAGCAGAGATCTCTCAGGGGTTTGGAGCTCCTACGAGCAGTACTTC.

The chain couples TRBV15 to TRBJ1-4, with 12 bases matching TRBD1. Germline CDR1 and CDR2: LNHNV and YYDKDF (reference sequence). CDR3 length: 17 amino acids. The trim removed 2 bases at V and 4 bases at J, leaving 5 bases unmatched. The CDR3 loop reads CATSRPGTGGGNEKLFF. CDR3 nucleotides: TGTGCCACCAGCAGACCCGGGACAGGGGGCGGTAATGAAAAACTGTTTTTT.

The CDR3 DNA is TGTGCTAGTGGTTTGAACCAGGGGGCGCCCGGGGAGCTGTTTTTT. Translating gives CASGLNQGAPGELFF. V and J are TRBV12-5 and TRBJ2-2; TRBD1 agrees at 8 bases. Germline V gives CDR1 LGHNT, CDR2 FRNRAP. This CDR3 has 15 amino acids. Trimming at V came to 2 bases and at J to 6 bases, leaving 5 bases not matched to a gene.

This clone was seen only once. The J gene is TRBJ1-6, the V gene TRBV19; D is unclear. The CDR3 extends over 11 amino acids. Trimming stripped 7 bases from V and 14 bases from J, with 12 bases between. Germline CDR1 is LNHDA and CDR2 is SQIVND (reference sequence). CDR3 amino acids: CASTTRGALHF. The DNA for the CDR3 is TGTGCCAGTACCACCCGCGGAGCCCTCCACTTT.

This chain links TRBV9 with TRBJ2-7; D is perhaps TRBD2 (5 bases). The V end lost 3 bases, the J end lost 0 bases, and 7 bases lay between the germline ends. The CDR3 is 13 amino acids. Per germline, CDR1 SGDLS and CDR2 YYNGEE. Written as DNA, the CDR3 is TGTGCCAGCAGCGGAGGGAACTCCTACGAGCAGTACTTC. Amino acids: CASSGGNSYEQYF.

The genes are TRBV7-2 and TRBJ1-1, with D uncertain. V was clipped by 2 bases and J by 6 bases, with 4 bases between them. The CDR3 covers 11 residues. The germline V gene encodes CDR1 SGHTA and CDR2 FQGNSA. In DNA, the CDR3 is TGTGCCAGCAGCTTATTTGCTGAAGCTTTCTTT. The encoded protein is CASSLFAEAFF.

This clone was counted once. The chain employs TRBV7-2 and TRBJ2-7; D is unclear. This CDR3 is built from 14 residues. From germline, CDR1 is SGHTA and CDR2 FQGNSA. The V and J ends lost 0 bases and 1 base respectively, with 7 bases between them. This chain's CDR3 is CASSLASQSYEQYF. DNA of the CDR3: TGTGCCAGCAGCTTAGCGAGTCAGTCCTACGAGCAGTACTTC.

This CDR3 reads CAISRAEQETQYF. CDR3 nucleotide sequence: TGTGCCATCAGTCGGGCGGAGCAAGAGACCCAGTACTTC. The chain carries TRBV10-3 and TRBJ2-5; D gene ambiguous. In germline, CDR1 is ENHRY, CDR2 SYGVKD. V was clipped by 5 bases and J by 2 bases, with 9 bases between them. This CDR3 is built from 13 residues.